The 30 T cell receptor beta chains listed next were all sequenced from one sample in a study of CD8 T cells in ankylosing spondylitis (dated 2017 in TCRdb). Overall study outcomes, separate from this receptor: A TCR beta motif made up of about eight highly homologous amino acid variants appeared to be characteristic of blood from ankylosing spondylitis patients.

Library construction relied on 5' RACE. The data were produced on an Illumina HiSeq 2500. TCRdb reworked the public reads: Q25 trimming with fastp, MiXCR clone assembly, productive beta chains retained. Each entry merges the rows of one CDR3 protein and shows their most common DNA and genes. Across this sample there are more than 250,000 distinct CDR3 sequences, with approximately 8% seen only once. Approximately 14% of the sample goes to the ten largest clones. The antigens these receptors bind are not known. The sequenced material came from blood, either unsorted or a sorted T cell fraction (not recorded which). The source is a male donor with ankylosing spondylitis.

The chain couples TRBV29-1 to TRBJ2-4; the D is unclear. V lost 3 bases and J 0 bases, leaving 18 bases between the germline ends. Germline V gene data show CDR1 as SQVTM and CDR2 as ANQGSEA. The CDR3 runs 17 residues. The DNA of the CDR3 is TGCAGCGTTGAGTTGTGGGCCAGGTCTCTAGCCAAAAACATTCAGTACTTC. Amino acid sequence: CSVELWARSLAKNIQYF.

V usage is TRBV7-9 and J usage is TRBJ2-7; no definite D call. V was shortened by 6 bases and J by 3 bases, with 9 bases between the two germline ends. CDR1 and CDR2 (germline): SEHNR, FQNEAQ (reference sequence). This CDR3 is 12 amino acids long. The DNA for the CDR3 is TGTGCCAGCAGTGCCGGCCACTACGAGCAGTACTTC. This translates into CASSAGHYEQYF. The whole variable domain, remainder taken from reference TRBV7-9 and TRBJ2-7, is DTGVSQNPRHKITKRGQNVTFRCDPISEHNRLYWYRQTLGQGPEFLTYFQNEAQLEKSRLLSDRFSAERPKGSFSTLEIQRTEQGDSAMYLCASSAGHYEQYFGPGTRLTVT.

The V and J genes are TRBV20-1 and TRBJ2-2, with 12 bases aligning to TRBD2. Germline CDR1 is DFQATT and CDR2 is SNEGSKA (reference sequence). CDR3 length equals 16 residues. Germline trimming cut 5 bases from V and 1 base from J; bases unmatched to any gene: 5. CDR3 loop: CSAPRLAGVNTGELFF. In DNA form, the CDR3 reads TGCAGTGCTCCGAGACTAGCGGGAGTGAACACCGGGGAGCTGTTTTTT.

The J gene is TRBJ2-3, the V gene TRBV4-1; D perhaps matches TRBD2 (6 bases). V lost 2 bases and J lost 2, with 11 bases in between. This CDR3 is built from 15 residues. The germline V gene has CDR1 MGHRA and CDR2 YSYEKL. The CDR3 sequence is CASSQLLAPTDTQYF. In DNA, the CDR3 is TGCGCCAGCAGCCAACTACTAGCACCCACAGATACGCAGTATTTT.

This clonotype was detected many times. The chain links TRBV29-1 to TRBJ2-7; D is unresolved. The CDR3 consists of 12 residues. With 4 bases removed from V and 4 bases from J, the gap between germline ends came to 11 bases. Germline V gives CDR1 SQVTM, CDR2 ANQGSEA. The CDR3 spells CSVVVYGYEQYF. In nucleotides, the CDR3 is TGCAGCGTTGTGGTGTACGGTTACGAGCAGTACTTC.

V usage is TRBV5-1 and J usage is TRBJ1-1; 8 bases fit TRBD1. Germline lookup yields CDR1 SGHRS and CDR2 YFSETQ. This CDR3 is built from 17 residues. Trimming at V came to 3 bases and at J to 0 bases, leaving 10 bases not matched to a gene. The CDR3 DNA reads TGCGCCAGCAGCTGGACGGGACAGGCGAGAATGAACACTGAAGCTTTCTTT. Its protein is CASSWTGQARMNTEAFF.

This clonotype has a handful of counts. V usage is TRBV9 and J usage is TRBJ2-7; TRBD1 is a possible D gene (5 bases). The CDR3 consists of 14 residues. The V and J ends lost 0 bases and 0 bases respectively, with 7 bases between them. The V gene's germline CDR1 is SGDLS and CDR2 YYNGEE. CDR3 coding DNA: TGTGCCAGCAGCGTAGACAGGAGCTCCTACGAGCAGTACTTC. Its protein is CASSVDRSSYEQYF. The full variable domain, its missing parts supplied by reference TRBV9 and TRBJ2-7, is DSGVTQTPKHLITATGQRVTLRCSPRSGDLSVYWYQQSLDQGLQFLIQYYNGEERAKGNILERFSAQQFPDLHSELNLSSLELGDSALYFCASSVDRSSYEQYFGPGTRLTVT.

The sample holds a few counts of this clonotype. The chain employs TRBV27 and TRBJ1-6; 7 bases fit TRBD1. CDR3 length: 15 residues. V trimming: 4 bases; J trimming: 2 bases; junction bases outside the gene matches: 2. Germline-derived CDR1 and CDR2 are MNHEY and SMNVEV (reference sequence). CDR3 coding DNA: TGTGCCAGCAGTTGGGGACAGACCTATAATTCACCCCTCCACTTT. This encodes CASSWGQTYNSPLHF.

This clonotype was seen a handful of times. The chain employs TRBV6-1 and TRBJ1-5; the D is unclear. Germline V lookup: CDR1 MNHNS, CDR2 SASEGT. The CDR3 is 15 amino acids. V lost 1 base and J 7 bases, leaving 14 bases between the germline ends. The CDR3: CASSEVAGFVQPQHF. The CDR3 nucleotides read TGTGCCAGCAGTGAAGTGGCCGGTTTCGTCCAGCCCCAGCATTTT.

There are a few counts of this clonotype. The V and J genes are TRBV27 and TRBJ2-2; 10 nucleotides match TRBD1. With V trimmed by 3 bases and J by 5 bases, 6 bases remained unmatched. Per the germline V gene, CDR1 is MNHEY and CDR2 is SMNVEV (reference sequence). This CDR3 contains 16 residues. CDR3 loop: CASSFLDRGGTGELFF. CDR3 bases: TGTGCCAGCAGTTTTTTGGACAGGGGGGGAACCGGGGAGCTGTTTTTT.

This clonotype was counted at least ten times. The CDR3 protein is CSGSASYNEQFF. The DNA for the CDR3 is TGCAGTGGGTCTGCCTCCTACAATGAGCAGTTCTTC. This chain links TRBV29-1 with TRBJ2-1; D ambiguous. The germline CDR1 and CDR2 sequences are SQVTM and ANQGSEA. The CDR3 contains 12 residues.

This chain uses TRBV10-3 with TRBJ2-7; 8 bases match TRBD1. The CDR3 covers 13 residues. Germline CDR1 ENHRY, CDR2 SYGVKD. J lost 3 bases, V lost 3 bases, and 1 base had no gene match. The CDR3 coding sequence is TGTGCCATCAGTGAAGACAGGGGCTACGAGCAGTACTTC. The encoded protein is CAISEDRGYEQYF.

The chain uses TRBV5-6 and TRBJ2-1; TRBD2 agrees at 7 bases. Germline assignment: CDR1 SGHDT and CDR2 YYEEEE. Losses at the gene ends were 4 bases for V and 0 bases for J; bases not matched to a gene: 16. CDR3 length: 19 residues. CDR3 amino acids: CASSPSRPSGDSSYNEQFF. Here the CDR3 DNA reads TGTGCCAGCAGCCCATCGAGGCCTAGCGGCGATAGCTCCTACAATGAGCAGTTCTTC. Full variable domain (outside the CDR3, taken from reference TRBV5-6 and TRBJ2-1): DAGVTQSPTHLIKTRGQQVTLRCSPKSGHDTVSWYQQALGQGPQFIFQYYEEEERQRGNFPDRFSGHQFPNYSSELNVNALLLGDSALYLCASSPSRPSGDSSYNEQFFGPGTRLTVL.

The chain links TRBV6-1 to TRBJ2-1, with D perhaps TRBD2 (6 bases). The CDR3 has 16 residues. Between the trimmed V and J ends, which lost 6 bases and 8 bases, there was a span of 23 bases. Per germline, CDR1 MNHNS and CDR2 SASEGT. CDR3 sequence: CASSQRRESRLDEQFF. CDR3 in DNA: TGTGCCAGCAGCCAAAGGCGGGAATCACGGTTAGATGAGCAGTTCTTC.

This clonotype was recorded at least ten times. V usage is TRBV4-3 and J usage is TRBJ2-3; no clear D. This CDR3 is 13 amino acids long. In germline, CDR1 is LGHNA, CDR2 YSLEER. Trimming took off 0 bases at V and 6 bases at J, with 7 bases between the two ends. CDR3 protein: CASSQERRDTQYF. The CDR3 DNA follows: TGCGCCAGCAGCCAAGAGAGGCGGGATACGCAGTATTTT.

CDR3: CASSLAGGDTEAFF. The CDR3 bases are TGCGCCAGCAGCTTGGCAGGAGGGGACACTGAAGCTTTCTTT. The chain joins TRBV5-1 to TRBJ1-1, with D possibly matching TRBD1 (5 bases). Germline assignment: CDR1 SGHRS and CDR2 YFSETQ. Trimming shortened V by 0 bases and J by 3 bases, and 9 bases separated the two germline ends. This CDR3 contains 14 residues.

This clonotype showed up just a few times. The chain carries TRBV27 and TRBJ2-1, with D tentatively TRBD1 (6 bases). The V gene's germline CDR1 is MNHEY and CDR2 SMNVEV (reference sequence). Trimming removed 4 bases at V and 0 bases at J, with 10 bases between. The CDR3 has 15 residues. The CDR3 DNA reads TGTGCCAGCAGTTCCGCACAGGGCTCCTACAATGAGCAGTTCTTC. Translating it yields CASSSAQGSYNEQFF.

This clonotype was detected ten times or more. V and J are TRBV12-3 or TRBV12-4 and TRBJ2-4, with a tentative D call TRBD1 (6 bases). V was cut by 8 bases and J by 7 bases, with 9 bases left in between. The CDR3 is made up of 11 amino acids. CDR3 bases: TGTGCCAGCCATAGGGGGAACATTCAGTACTTC. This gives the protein CASHRGNIQYF.

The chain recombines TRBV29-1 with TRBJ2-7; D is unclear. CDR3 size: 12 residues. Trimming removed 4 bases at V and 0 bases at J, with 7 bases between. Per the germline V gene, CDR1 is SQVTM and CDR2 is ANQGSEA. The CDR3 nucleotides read TGCAGCGTTGTTGGGTCCTCCTACGAGCAGTACTTC. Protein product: CSVVGSSYEQYF.

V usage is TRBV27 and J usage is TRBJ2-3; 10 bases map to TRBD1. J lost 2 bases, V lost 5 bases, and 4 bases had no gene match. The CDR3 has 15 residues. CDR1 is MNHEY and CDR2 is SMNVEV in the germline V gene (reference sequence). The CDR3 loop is CASSPGQGYTDTQYF. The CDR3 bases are TGTGCCAGCAGTCCGGGACAGGGGTACACAGATACGCAGTATTTT.

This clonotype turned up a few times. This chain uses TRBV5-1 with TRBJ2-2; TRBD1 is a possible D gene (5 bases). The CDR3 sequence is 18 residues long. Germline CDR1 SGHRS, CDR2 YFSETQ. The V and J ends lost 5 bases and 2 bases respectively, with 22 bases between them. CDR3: CASRIDGAEPSNTGELFF. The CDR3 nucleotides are TGCGCCAGCAGGATCGATGGGGCCGAGCCTAGTAACACCGGGGAGCTGTTTTTT.

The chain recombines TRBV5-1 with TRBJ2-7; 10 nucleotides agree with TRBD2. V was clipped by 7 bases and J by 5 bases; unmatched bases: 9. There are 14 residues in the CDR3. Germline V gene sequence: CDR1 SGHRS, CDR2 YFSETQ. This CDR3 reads CASARLAGENEQYF. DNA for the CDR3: TGCGCCAGCGCCCGGCTAGCGGGAGAGAACGAGCAGTACTTC.

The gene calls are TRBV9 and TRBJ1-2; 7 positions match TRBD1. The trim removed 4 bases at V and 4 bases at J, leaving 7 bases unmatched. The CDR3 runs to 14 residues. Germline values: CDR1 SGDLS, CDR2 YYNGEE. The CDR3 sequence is CASSPGDSPYGYTF. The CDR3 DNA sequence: TGTGCCAGCAGCCCCGGGGACAGTCCCTATGGCTACACCTTC. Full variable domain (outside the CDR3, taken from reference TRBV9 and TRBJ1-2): DSGVTQTPKHLITATGQRVTLRCSPRSGDLSVYWYQQSLDQGLQFLIQYYNGEERAKGNILERFSAQQFPDLHSELNLSSLELGDSALYFCASSPGDSPYGYTFGSGTRLTVV.

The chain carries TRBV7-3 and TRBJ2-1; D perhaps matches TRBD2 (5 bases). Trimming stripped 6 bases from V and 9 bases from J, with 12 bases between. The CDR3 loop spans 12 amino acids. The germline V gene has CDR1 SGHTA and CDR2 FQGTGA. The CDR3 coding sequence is TGTGCCAGCAGGTTGTCTCGGGGTGAGCAGTTCTTC. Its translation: CASRLSRGEQFF.

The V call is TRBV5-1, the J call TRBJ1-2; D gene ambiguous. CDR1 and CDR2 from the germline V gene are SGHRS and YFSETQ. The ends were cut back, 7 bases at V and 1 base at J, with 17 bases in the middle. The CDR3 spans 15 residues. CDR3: CASREVNSNNYGYTF. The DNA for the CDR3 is TGCGCCAGCCGAGAGGTAAACAGTAATAACTATGGCTACACCTTC.

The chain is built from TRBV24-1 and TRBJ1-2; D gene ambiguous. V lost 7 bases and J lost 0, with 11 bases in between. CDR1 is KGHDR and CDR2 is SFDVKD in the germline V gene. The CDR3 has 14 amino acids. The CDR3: CATRGKPTNYGYTF. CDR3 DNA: TGTGCCACCAGGGGAAAACCAACTAACTATGGCTACACCTTC.

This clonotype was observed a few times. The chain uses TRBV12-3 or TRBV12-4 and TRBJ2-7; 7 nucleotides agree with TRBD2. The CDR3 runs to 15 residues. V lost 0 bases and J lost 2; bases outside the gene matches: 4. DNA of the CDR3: TGTGCCAGCAGTTTAGCTCGGGAGGTTACCTACGAGCAGTACTTC. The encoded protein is CASSLAREVTYEQYF.

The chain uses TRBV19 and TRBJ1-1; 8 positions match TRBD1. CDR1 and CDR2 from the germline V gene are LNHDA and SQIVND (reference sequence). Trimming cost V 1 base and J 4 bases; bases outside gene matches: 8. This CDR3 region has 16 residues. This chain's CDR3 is CASSIGQGRIVTEAFF. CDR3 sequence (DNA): TGTGCCAGTAGTATAGGACAGGGGCGAATCGTCACTGAAGCTTTCTTT.

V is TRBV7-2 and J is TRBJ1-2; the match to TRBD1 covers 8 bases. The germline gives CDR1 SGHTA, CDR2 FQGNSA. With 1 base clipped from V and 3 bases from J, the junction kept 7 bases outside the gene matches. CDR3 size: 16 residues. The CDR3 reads CASSLERQGSDYGYTF. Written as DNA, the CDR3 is TGTGCCAGCAGCTTAGAGAGACAGGGGTCGGACTATGGCTACACCTTC.

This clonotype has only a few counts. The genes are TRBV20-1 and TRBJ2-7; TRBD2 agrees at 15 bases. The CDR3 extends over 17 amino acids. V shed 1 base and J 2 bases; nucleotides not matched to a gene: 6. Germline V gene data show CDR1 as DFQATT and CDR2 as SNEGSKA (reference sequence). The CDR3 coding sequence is TGCAGTGCTAGAGCCGGACTAGCGGGAGGGATCGCCTACGAGCAGTACTTC. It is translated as CSARAGLAGGIAYEQYF.